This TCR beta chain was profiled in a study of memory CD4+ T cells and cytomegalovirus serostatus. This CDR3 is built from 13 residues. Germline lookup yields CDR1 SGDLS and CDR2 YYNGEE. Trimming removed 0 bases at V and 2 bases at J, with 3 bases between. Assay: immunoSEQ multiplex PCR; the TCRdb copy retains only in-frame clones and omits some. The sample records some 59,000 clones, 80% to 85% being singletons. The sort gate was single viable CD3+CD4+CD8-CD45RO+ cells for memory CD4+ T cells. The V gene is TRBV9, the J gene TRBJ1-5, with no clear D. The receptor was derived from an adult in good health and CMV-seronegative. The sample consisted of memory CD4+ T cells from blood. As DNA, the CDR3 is TGTGCCAGCAGCGTAGCGGGCAATCAGCCCCAGCATTTT. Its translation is CASSVAGNQPQHF. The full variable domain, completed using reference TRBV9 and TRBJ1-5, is DSGVTQTPKHLITATGQRVTLRCSPRSGDLSVYWYQQSLDQGLQFLIQYYNGEERAKGNILERFSAQQFPDLHSELNLSSLELGDSALYFCASSVAGNQPQHFGDGTRLSIL.